These 19 T cell receptor beta chains were all obtained from the same sample, sequenced in a study of T cell changes during pregnancy in multiple sclerosis. Produced via immunoSEQ multiplex PCR; TCRdb's table is partial and in-frame only. Among approximately 27,000 clones listed, approximately 94% were seen once. The sample was CD4+ T cells from peripheral blood mononuclear cells, taken in the first trimester of pregnancy. Receptors originate from a female donor with multiple sclerosis, enrolled in a pregnancy study.

The chain employs TRBV20-1 and TRBJ1-1, with D perhaps TRBD1 (6 bases). This CDR3 comprises 11 residues. CDR1 is DFQATT and CDR2 is SNEGSKA in the germline V gene (reference sequence). V was shortened by 5 bases and J by 9 bases, with 13 bases between the two germline ends. CDR3 region: CSAAGQSKAFF. In DNA form, the CDR3 reads TGCAGTGCTGCTGGACAGAGCAAAGCTTTCTTT.

CDR3 DNA sequence: TGCGCCAGCAGCTTGGCTAGCGGGGTAACCGGGGAGCTGTTTTTT. Encoded protein: CASSLASGVTGELFF. The rearrangement joins TRBV5-1 to TRBJ2-2; 9 bases agree with TRBD2. Germline CDR1 reads SGHRS; CDR2 reads YFSETQ. J gave up 5 bases and V 0 bases, and 2 bases lay outside the gene matches. This CDR3 has 15 residues.

The CDR3 DNA is TGTGCCAGCGGATTACAGGTTGACAATTCACCCCTCCACTTT. This gives the protein CASGLQVDNSPLHF. This rearrangement joins TRBV9 to TRBJ1-6; possibly TRBD1 for D (5 bases). V was trimmed by 7 bases and J by 7 bases, leaving 15 bases between them. The CDR3 extends over 14 amino acids. Germline V lookup: CDR1 SGDLS, CDR2 YYNGEE.

The chain joins TRBV28 to TRBJ1-2; 9 bases fit TRBD1. Germline assignment: CDR1 MDHEN and CDR2 SYDVKM. The CDR3 loop spans 13 amino acids. V lost 6 bases and J lost 14; bases outside the gene matches: 13. The CDR3 spells CASSPESPTGGTF. The CDR3 DNA follows: TGTGCCAGCAGCCCTGAAAGTCCGACAGGGGGAACCTTC.

The V gene is TRBV5-6, the J gene TRBJ1-2, with TRBD1 matching 9 bases. Germline V CDR1 and CDR2: SGHDT, YYEEEE. The CDR3 loop spans 12 amino acids. Trimming took 7 bases from V and 5 from J; bases not matched to a gene: 3. The CDR3 coding sequence is TGTGCCAGCTTAGACAGGGGGTATGGCTACACCTTC. Translated: CASLDRGYGYTF.

The table lists this clone with a few counts. V and J are TRBV27 and TRBJ2-2; tentatively, D is TRBD1 (5 bases). The germline V gene has CDR1 MNHEY and CDR2 SMNVEV (reference sequence). The V end lost 6 bases, the J end lost 1 base, and 9 bases lay between the germline ends. CDR3 length: 14 amino acids. CDR3 protein: CASRGHRNTGELFF. CDR3 DNA sequence: TGTGCCAGCAGGGGGCACCGGAACACCGGGGAGCTGTTTTTT.

This chain links TRBV28 with TRBJ1-1, with a possible D match to TRBD1 (5 bases). The CDR3 runs 13 residues. The V end lost 3 bases, the J end lost 2 bases, and 7 bases lay between the germline ends. In germline, CDR1 is MDHEN, CDR2 SYDVKM. This chain's CDR3 is CASSLTVNTEAFF. The CDR3 DNA follows: TGTGCCAGCAGTTTGACAGTTAACACTGAAGCTTTCTTT.

The chain has TRBV28 and TRBJ2-7, with 7 nucleotides matching TRBD2. The trim removed 4 bases at V and 3 bases at J, leaving 9 bases unmatched. CDR1 is MDHEN and CDR2 is SYDVKM in the germline V gene. The length of the CDR3 is 15 residues. The CDR3 reads CASSSLPSGNYEQYF. DNA for the CDR3: TGTGCCAGCAGTTCCCTCCCTAGCGGCAACTACGAGCAGTACTTC.

The chain recombines TRBV19 with TRBJ1-2; D remains ambiguous. CDR1 LNHDA and CDR2 SQIVND come from the germline V gene (reference sequence). Trimming stripped 3 bases from V and 2 bases from J, with 16 bases between. This CDR3 is 16 amino acids long. The CDR3, as DNA: TGTGCCAGTAGTATTCCCCGCGGCGGTAGGAACTATGGCTACACCTTC. Translating it yields CASSIPRGGRNYGYTF.

The J gene is TRBJ2-7, the V gene TRBV5-1, with 9 bases fitting TRBD2. There are 14 residues in the CDR3. Germline values: CDR1 SGHRS, CDR2 YFSETQ. Trimming removed 5 bases from V and 4 bases from J; junction bases left unmatched: 7. The CDR3 DNA reads TGCGCCAGCAGTTATAGCGGGGGAACGTACGAGCAGTACTTC. Translated: CASSYSGGTYEQYF.

This chain links TRBV19 with TRBJ2-1; the match to TRBD1 covers 9 bases. This CDR3 has 11 residues. Trimming cost V 6 bases and J 15 bases; bases outside gene matches: 6. Germline CDR1 LNHDA, CDR2 SQIVND (reference sequence). The DNA of the CDR3 is TGTGCCAGTAGGTACAGGGGGCTGCCGTTCTTC. This codes for CASRYRGLPFF.

V is TRBV28 and J is TRBJ2-5; D perhaps matches TRBD1 (6 bases). Germline V gives CDR1 MDHEN, CDR2 SYDVKM. V was cut by 3 bases and J by 0 bases, with 11 bases left in between. CDR3 size: 15 residues. The CDR3 region has the DNA TGTGCCAGCAGTTTCGGCACAGGGTACCAAGAGACCCAGTACTTC. Amino acids: CASSFGTGYQETQYF.

This sequence joins TRBV5-5 and TRBJ1-2, with D hard to call. V gave up 0 bases and J gave up 5 bases, with 5 bases separating them. The CDR3 sequence is 12 residues long. Looked up from germline, CDR1 is SGHKS and CDR2 is YYEKEE (reference sequence). The CDR3: CASSLGGYGYTF. In nucleotides, the CDR3 is TGTGCCAGCAGCTTGGGAGGGTATGGCTACACCTTC.

V is TRBV28 and J is TRBJ2-7; 7 nucleotides match TRBD1. Looked up from germline, CDR1 is MDHEN and CDR2 is SYDVKM. The CDR3 is made up of 15 amino acids. Trimming at V came to 5 bases and at J to 0 bases, leaving 7 bases not matched to a gene. The CDR3 bases are TGTGCCAGCAGTCTCACGGACAGGAGCTCCTACGAGCAGTACTTC. Its translation is CASSLTDRSSYEQYF.

V usage is TRBV9 and J usage is TRBJ1-5, with D unresolved. CDR1 and CDR2 from the germline V gene are SGDLS and YYNGEE. The CDR3 has 14 residues. The V and J ends lost 2 bases and 2 bases respectively, with 8 bases between them. The CDR3 spells CASSVDSGNQPQHF. The CDR3 bases are TGTGCCAGCAGCGTTGATTCGGGCAATCAGCCCCAGCATTTT.

The chain joins TRBV27 to TRBJ2-5; D is unresolved. The CDR3 length is 15 residues. Germline CDR1 reads MNHEY; CDR2 reads SMNVEV (reference sequence). V was shortened by 6 bases and J by 1 base, with 15 bases between the two germline ends. CDR3 DNA sequence: TGTGCCAGCAGGTCGGATAGCTCGGGCCAAGAGACCCAGTACTTC. The encoded protein is CASRSDSSGQETQYF.

The CDR3 nucleotides are TGTGCCAGCGGACAGACAGCTCTGGAGACCCAGTACTTC. Translated: CASGQTALETQYF. The chain recombines TRBV2 with TRBJ2-5; maybe TRBD1 (6 bases). Germline V gene lookup returns CDR1 SNHLY and CDR2 FYNNEI. CDR3 length: 13 residues. V was pared by 8 bases and J by 5 bases, with 15 bases between.

In its sample, this clone was seen once. CDR3 DNA: TGTGCCAGCAGTTACACCTGGACAGGGGTTACTGAAGCTTTCTTT. It encodes CASSYTWTGVTEAFF. This sequence joins TRBV6-5 and TRBJ1-1, with 9 positions matching TRBD1. Germline values: CDR1 MNHEY, CDR2 SVGAGI. The CDR3 has 15 amino acids. With 2 bases clipped from V and 5 bases from J, the junction kept 6 bases outside the gene matches.

V is TRBV19 and J is TRBJ1-6, with TRBD1 matching over 9 bases. This CDR3 comprises 14 residues. Germline values: CDR1 LNHDA, CDR2 SQIVND (reference sequence). The trim removed 6 bases at V and 6 bases at J, leaving 3 bases unmatched. The CDR3 reads CASRLGQGNSPLHF. The CDR3 region has the DNA TGTGCCAGTAGATTGGGACAGGGTAATTCACCCCTCCACTTT.